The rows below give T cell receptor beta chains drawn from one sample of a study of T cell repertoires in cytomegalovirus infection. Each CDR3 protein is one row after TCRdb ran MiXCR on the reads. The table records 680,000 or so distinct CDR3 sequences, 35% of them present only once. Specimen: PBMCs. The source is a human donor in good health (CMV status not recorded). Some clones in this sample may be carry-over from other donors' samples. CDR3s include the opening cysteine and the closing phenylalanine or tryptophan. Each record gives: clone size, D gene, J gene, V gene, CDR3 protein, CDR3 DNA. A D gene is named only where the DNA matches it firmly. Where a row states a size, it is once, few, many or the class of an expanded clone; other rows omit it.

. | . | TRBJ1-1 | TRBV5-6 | CASSLGSAQAFF | TGTGCCAGCAGCTTGGGGTCAGCGCAAGCTTTCTTT
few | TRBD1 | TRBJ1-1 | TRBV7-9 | CASSAGQGFVGDTEAFF | TGTGCCAGCAGCGCGGGACAGGGGTTCGTGGGGGACACTGAAGCTTTCTTT
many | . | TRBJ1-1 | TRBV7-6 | CASSLASGTEAFF | TGTGCCAGCAGCTTAGCGTCGGGCACTGAAGCTTTCTTT
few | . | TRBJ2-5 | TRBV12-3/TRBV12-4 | CASSFRRNQETQYF | TGTGCCAGCAGTTTTCGGCGTAACCAAGAGACCCAGTACTTC
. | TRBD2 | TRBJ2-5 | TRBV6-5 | CASSYSLKRGVQETQYF | TGTGCCAGCAGTTACTCCCTGAAGCGGGGGGTCCAAGAGACCCAGTACTTC
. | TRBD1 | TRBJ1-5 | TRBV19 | CASSHRGSQHQHF | TGTGCCAGTAGCCACAGGGGGAGTCAGCACCAGCATTTT
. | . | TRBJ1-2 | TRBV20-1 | CSATVFGTQGYTF | TGCAGTGCCACGGTGTTCGGGACGCAAGGCTACACCTTC
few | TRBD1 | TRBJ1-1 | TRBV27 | CATSGQGRTEAFF | TGTGCCACGTCAGGACAGGGGAGGACTGAAGCTTTCTTT
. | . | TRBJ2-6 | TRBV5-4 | CASSLVHDNVLTF | TGTGCCAGCAGCTTGGTGCACGATAACGTCCTGACTTTC
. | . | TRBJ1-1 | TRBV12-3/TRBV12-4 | CASSRYWDVKGPSEAFF | TGTGCCAGCAGTCGATACTGGGACGTTAAGGGGCCGAGTGAAGCTTTCTTT
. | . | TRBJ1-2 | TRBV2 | CASLPGPNYGYTF | TGTGCCAGCCTCCCGGGTCCGAACTATGGCTACACCTTC
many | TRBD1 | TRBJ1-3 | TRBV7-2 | CASSRNGGTGTGNTIYF | TGTGCCAGCAGCCGCAACGGCGGGACAGGGACTGGAAACACCATATATTTT
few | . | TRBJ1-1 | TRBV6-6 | CASSGTAMNTEAFF | TGTGCCAGTAGCGGGACGGCTATGAACACTGAAGCTTTCTTT
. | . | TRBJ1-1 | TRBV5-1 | CASRDSLTEAFF | TGCGCCAGCCGCGACTCACTGACTGAAGCTTTCTTT
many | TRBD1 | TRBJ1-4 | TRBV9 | CASSPRQGGISNEKLFF | TGTGCCAGCAGCCCAAGACAGGGTGGCATTTCAAATGAAAAACTGTTTTTT
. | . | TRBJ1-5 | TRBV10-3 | CAISVGSSNQPQHF | TGTGCCATCAGTGTTGGTTCTAGCAATCAGCCCCAGCATTTT
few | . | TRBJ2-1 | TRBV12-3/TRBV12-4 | CASSLINYNEQFF | TGTGCCAGCAGTTTAATTAACTACAATGAGCAGTTCTTC
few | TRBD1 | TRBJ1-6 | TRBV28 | CASSPGQGRAPLHF | TGTGCCAGCAGCCCCGGACAGGGTAGGGCACCCCTCCACTTT
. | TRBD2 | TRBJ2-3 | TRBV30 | CAWSPGLAWDTQYF | TGTGCCTGGAGTCCCGGACTAGCTTGGGATACGCAGTATTTT
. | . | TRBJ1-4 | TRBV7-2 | CASSLDAPWVKLFF | TGTGCCAGCAGCTTAGATGCGCCCTGGGTAAAACTGTTTTTT
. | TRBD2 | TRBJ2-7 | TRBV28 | CASSGPKRGPYEQYF | TGTGCCAGCAGTGGACCTAAGCGGGGTCCGTACGAGCAGTACTTC
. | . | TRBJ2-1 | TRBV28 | CASSFSPREVNEQFF | TGTGCCAGCAGTTTCTCCCCCCGAGAAGTCAATGAGCAGTTCTTC
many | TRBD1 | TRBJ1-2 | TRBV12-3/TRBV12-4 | CASSADRRYGYTF | TGTGCCAGCAGTGCGGACAGGCGCTATGGCTACACCTTC
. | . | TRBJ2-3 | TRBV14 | CASSPTGNTQYF | TGTGCCAGCAGCCCAACCGGGAATACGCAGTATTTT
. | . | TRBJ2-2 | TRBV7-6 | CASSPGQIGRGTGELFF | TGTGCCAGCAGCCCCGGACAGATTGGGAGAGGCACCGGGGAGCTGTTTTTT
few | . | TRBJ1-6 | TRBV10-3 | CAISHDSNSPLHF | TGTGCCATCAGTCACGACAGCAATTCACCCCTCCACTTT
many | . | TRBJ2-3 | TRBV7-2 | CASSPPGQAQYF | TGTGCCAGCAGCCCCCCGGGGCAAGCGCAGTATTTT
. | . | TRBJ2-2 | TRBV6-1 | CASSEAYGELFF | TGTGCCAGCAGTGAAGCCTACGGGGAGCTGTTTTTT
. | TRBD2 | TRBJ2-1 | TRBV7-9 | CASSGNPLAGGSYNEQFF | TGTGCCAGCAGCGGAAATCCCCTAGCGGGAGGTTCCTACAATGAGCAGTTCTTC
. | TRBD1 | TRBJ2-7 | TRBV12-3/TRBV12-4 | CASSEGDRSYAYEQYF | TGTGCCAGCAGTGAAGGGGACAGGTCATACGCCTACGAGCAGTACTTC
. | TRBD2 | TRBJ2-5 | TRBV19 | CASSLGLAGEMVETQYF | TGTGCCAGTAGCCTGGGACTAGCGGGAGAAATGGTGGAGACCCAGTACTTC